In its sample, the clone carrying this T cell receptor (beta chain) was seen once. Its matching antigen is unknown. V trimming: 2 bases; J trimming: 2 bases; junction bases outside the gene matches: 13. CDR1 MNHNS and CDR2 SASEGT come from the germline V gene. There are 19 residues in the CDR3. This sample was taken from a study of cytomegalovirus exposure and HLA in healthy donors. Notes on the study in general: An analysis done earlier found most TCR beta V segments productive about 87% or about 30% of the time. The study put 150 to 200 TCR beta chains on its list as cytomegalovirus-associated.

PCR amplification relied on 60 Vbeta primers (plus 13 Jbeta primers). The data were produced by immunoSEQ multiplex PCR, yet TCRdb's version contains in-frame clones alone and is incomplete. This sample has about 160,000 clones, with roughly 84% found just once. The sequenced sample consisted of PBMCs. This chain links TRBV6-1 with TRBJ2-3; 10 positions agree with TRBD2. This clonotype was obtained from a boy aged 2-15 years in good health and CMV-seronegative. This CDR3 is CASSEFGGLAGALTDTQYF. CDR3 nucleotide sequence: TGTGCCAGCAGTGAATTTGGGGGCCTAGCGGGGGCCCTCACAGATACGCAGTATTTT.